The entry below gives a single T cell receptor (beta chain) sequence along with its context. This clonotype was observed a few times. Its target antigen remains unknown. Base qualities were left out, and no much larger clone turns up one base away. Graves' hyperthyroidism was defined as stable when no progression to ophthalmopathy occurred over 18 months of follow-up. Hyperthyroidism patients were newly diagnosed, with disease duration under 2 months, and aged 18 to 65 years. Any patient with an uncontrolled infection, another autoimmune disease, pregnancy or lactation was excluded. Diagnoses relied on clinical symptoms, serum thyroxine and TRAb, thyroid ultrasound and orbital computed tomography. PBMCs were isolated from about 9 ml of fresh peripheral blood by Ficoll-Paque density gradient centrifugation. Total RNA was extracted using Trizol reagent, and RNA quality was assessed on an Agilent 2100 Bioanalyzer.

Spanning cysteine to phenylalanine, the CDR3 consists of 16 amino acids. The entry retains the CDR3 DNA only, 48 bases that are in frame from base 1. After removal of 1 base from V and 4 bases from J, the junction retains 7 bases not matched to a gene. From a lookup of the germline V gene, CDR1 and CDR2 are MDHEN and SYDVKM. These data are taken from a study of T cells in Graves' hyperthyroidism and ophthalmopathy (dated by TCRdb to between 2018 and 2021). Broadly, across the study: Peripheral blood samples were taken at the time of initial diagnosis, prior to any treatment. To identify distinguishing TCR V-J signatures, a discovery cohort of 95 to 100 patients was used, comprising some 43 with Graves' ophthalmopathy and 57 with stable Graves' hyperthyroidism. In addition, the study compared T-cell repertoires in thyroid tissue and in blood from five to seven Graves' hyperthyroidism patients. Following sampling, methimazole starting at 30 mg daily was given to hyperthyroidism patients, and high-dose intravenous methylprednisolone was given to ophthalmopathy patients. The 100 or so discovery patients were randomly split 7:3 into training and test sets. Prospective prediction of ophthalmopathy was tested in an independent validation cohort consisting of roughly 20 hyperthyroidism patients and over 15 patients who later progressed to ophthalmopathy. TCR Vbeta CDR3 sequencing of 120 to 150 peripheral blood samples (fewer than 45 ophthalmopathy, about 74 hyperthyroidism and some 17 progressor patients) is reported in the paper.

Results the study describes overall, beyond this receptor: Ophthalmopathy was separated from stable hyperthyroidism by a 13 V-J signature model, with roughly 88% sensitivity and 81% to 82% specificity obtained in cross-validation and 80%/75% obtained in testing. In validation, the model predicted progression to ophthalmopathy with about 71% sensitivity and over 72% specificity, a median of 6.5 months before onset. Most expanded thyroid clonotypes (frequency above 0.001) were also detected in blood, a finding suggesting that blood repertoires may reflect thyroid immune responses. Sample size was not statistically predetermined, and blinding of investigators to group allocation was not performed.

Amplification of TCR beta CDR3 regions was carried out from RNA transcripts. The TCR CDR3 was subjected to a first round of RT-PCR using the HTBI primer set and the Qiagen OneStep RT-PCR kit. Libraries were constructed in a second round of multiplex PCR, after which size selection and purification were carried out. The libraries were sequenced on an Illumina HiSeq2000 using paired-end 100 bp reads. The source study handled its data this way. SOAPnuke was used to process the raw data, removing reads that contained adapters or uncalled bases, had a mean Phred below 15, or lacked an exact match to the constant primer or identifier. COPE v1.2.5 was used to merge the high-quality paired reads, and each unique nucleotide sequence was defined as a clonotype. MiTCR v1.1 was used to align clonotypes to the IMGT TRBV, TRBD and TRBJ reference segments. Only V-J combinations with frequency above 0.0001, covering approximately 99% of repertoires, were analysed. A TCS score was defined as the ratio between F50 (clonal expansion) and ExV (chaos), using BLOSUM62-based TCRdist between CDR3 peptides within each V-J. Welch's t-statistics and random forest reduced around 550 V-J features to 13, which were used in a naive Bayes classifier (R e1071). The public reads were run again by TCRdb, first through fastp at Q25 and then through MiXCR, and only productive beta chains were kept. Each record represents a unique CDR3 protein, reported with the most common genes and DNA among its rows. TCRdb, rather than the study authors, made the V and J calls. Across this sample there are some 560,000 distinct CDR3 sequences, with around 14% seen only once. Clones ranked in the top ten supply around 7.3% of the sample.

The chain is encoded by TRBV28 joined to TRBJ2-5; 9 central bases correspond to TRBD2. The receptor's source is a woman younger than 45 with Graves' hyperthyroidism. The specimen sequenced was blood. CDR3 reads: CASSLSLAGKRETQYF. The DNA sequence is as follows: TGTGCCAGCAGTTTATCTCTAGCGGGAAAGCGAGAGACCCAGTACTTC.